The 30 T cell receptor beta chains presented below share a single source sample, sequenced in a study of STAT5B mutations in CD4+ large granular lymphocyte leukemia. Method: immunoSEQ multiplex PCR; TCRdb's copy keeps in-frame clones and lacks some. The sample consists of fewer than 30,000 clones, more than 60% of them appearing once. The sequencing sample was made of CD4+ T cells from blood buffy coats. The receptors stem from a human donor in good health.

The chain links TRBV11-2 to TRBJ2-1, with a tentative D call TRBD2 (6 bases). The CDR3 has 13 amino acids. V lost 3 bases to trimming and J lost 6 bases, with 9 bases between them. The germline gives CDR1 SGHAT, CDR2 FQNNGV. The CDR3 nucleotides are TGTGCCAGCAGCTTCACTAGCCTCAATGAGCAGTTCTTC. This codes for CASSFTSLNEQFF.

The V call is TRBV4-2, the J call TRBJ2-1, with a tentative D call TRBD2 (7 bases). Germline CDR1 LGHNA, CDR2 YNFKEQ. This CDR3 is 16 amino acids long. Trimming cost V 1 base and J 4 bases, with 14 bases left between them. CDR3 sequence (DNA): TGTGCCAGCAGCCAAGGGTCGGGGGGCTCTTACAATGAGCAGTTCTTC. This gives the protein CASSQGSGGSYNEQFF.

The chain carries TRBV14 and TRBJ1-4; D remains unclear. V dropped 4 bases and J dropped 4 bases, with 7 bases sitting between them. The germline gives CDR1 SGHDN, CDR2 FVKESK. CDR3 size: 13 residues. The CDR3 DNA reads TGTGCCAGCAGCCGGACCTTTAATGAAAAACTGTTTTTT. Residues: CASSRTFNEKLFF.

The chain carries TRBV27 and TRBJ2-7; possible D gene TRBD1, 6 bases. The CDR3 covers 15 residues. With 6 bases removed from V and 6 bases from J, the gap between germline ends came to 21 bases. Germline V gene sequence: CDR1 MNHEY, CDR2 SMNVEV (reference sequence). The CDR3 loop reads CASRGDRTASAEQYF. Written as DNA, the CDR3 is TGTGCCAGCAGGGGCGACAGGACGGCCTCGGCCGAGCAGTACTTC.

The chain is built from TRBV9 and TRBJ1-4; D is uncertain. With 0 bases removed from V and 4 bases from J, the gap between germline ends came to 7 bases. This CDR3 comprises 14 residues. Germline CDR1 reads SGDLS; CDR2 reads YYNGEE. CDR3 DNA sequence: TGTGCCAGCAGCGTAGATCTCCTTAATGAAAAACTGTTTTTT. Translating gives CASSVDLLNEKLFF.

This clone was seen more than once but under ten times. The V call is TRBV4-1, the J call TRBJ1-4; possibly TRBD1 for D (6 bases). Germline V gene data show CDR1 as MGHRA and CDR2 as YSYEKL. Trimming shortened V by 4 bases and J by 5 bases, and 14 bases separated the two germline ends. The CDR3 totals 15 residues. The CDR3 sequence: CASSPPDRPNEKLFF. The DNA for the CDR3 is TGCGCCAGCAGCCCTCCGGACAGACCAAATGAAAAACTGTTTTTT.

The rearrangement joins TRBV27 to TRBJ1-5, with D unclear. V shed 8 bases and J shed 6 bases, with 14 bases lying between them. Germline V gene sequence: CDR1 MNHEY, CDR2 SMNVEV (reference sequence). CDR3 length: 13 residues. CDR3 DNA sequence: TGTGCCAGCCAGCCCGGACCCAGTCAGCCCCAGCATTTT. It specifies CASQPGPSQPQHF.

The rearrangement joins TRBV19 to TRBJ1-1; D may be TRBD1 (5 bases). Trimming cost V 4 bases and J 5 bases, with 23 bases left between them. The CDR3 runs to 17 residues. Looked up from germline, CDR1 is LNHDA and CDR2 is SQIVND (reference sequence). The CDR3 loop reads CASSKEGPPGGRTEAFF. In nucleotides, the CDR3 is TGTGCCAGTAGTAAGGAGGGGCCCCCGGGGGGTAGGACTGAAGCTTTCTTT.

The V call is TRBV30, the J call TRBJ2-3; no definite D call. CDR3 length: 11 amino acids. Trimming pared 4 bases from V and 3 bases from J, leaving 5 bases between. Germline V CDR1 and CDR2: GTSNPN, SVGIG (reference sequence). CDR3 in DNA: TGTGCCTGGATCATAACAGATACGCAGTATTTT. Protein product: CAWIITDTQYF.

The chain has TRBV7-6 and TRBJ2-1, with 11 bases that match TRBD1. The trim removed 5 bases at V and 3 bases at J, leaving 3 bases unmatched. The CDR3 is made up of 15 amino acids. Germline V gene data show CDR1 as SGHVS and CDR2 as FNYEAQ. As DNA, the CDR3 is TGTGCCAGCAGCAGGGGACAGGGGGACTACAATGAGCAGTTCTTC. Its translation: CASSRGQGDYNEQFF.

This clone has a handful of counts. The chain links TRBV7-2 to TRBJ1-2; 10 positions match TRBD1. CDR1 and CDR2 (germline): SGHTA, FQGNSA. V dropped 4 bases and J dropped 5; count of bases not matched to a gene: 7. The CDR3 is 15 residues long. CDR3 loop: CASSYPGQGWYGYTF. DNA for the CDR3: TGTGCCAGCAGCTACCCGGGACAGGGGTGGTATGGCTACACCTTC.

V is TRBV7-9 and J is TRBJ1-4; 11 bases are a match to TRBD1. The CDR3 runs to 15 residues. After removal of 5 bases from V and 8 bases from J, the junction contained 7 bases not matched to a gene. Germline V gene lookup returns CDR1 SEHNR and CDR2 FQNEAQ (reference sequence). The CDR3: CASSQGDRGGEKLFF. The CDR3 DNA reads as TGTGCCAGCAGCCAGGGGGACAGGGGGGGAGAAAAACTGTTTTTT.

J is TRBJ2-1 and V is TRBV11-2; no clear D. The CDR3 is 13 residues long. Trimming stripped 5 bases from V and 9 bases from J, with 14 bases between. From germline, CDR1 is SGHAT and CDR2 FQNNGV. Here the CDR3 DNA reads TGTGCCAGCAGCCCCTTGGTAGCCGGTGAGCAGTTCTTC. Residues: CASSPLVAGEQFF.

CDR3 sequence (DNA): TGTGCCAGCAGCTCTGGACAGCCGAATTCACCCCTCCACTTT. It is translated as CASSSGQPNSPLHF. The chain has TRBV5-4 and TRBJ1-6, with D possibly TRBD1 on 6 matching bases. Per the germline V gene, CDR1 is SGHNT and CDR2 is YYREEE (reference sequence). This CDR3 contains 14 residues. V dropped 3 bases and J dropped 7 bases, with 11 bases sitting between them.

The chain recombines TRBV5-1 with TRBJ2-5, with unresolved D. The CDR3 extends over 13 amino acids. In germline, CDR1 is SGHRS, CDR2 YFSETQ. The V gene lost 1 base and the J gene lost 0 bases, with 4 bases spanning the gap. The CDR3 DNA reads as TGCGCCAGCAGCTTGAGTAACCAAGAGACCCAGTACTTC. This sequence encodes CASSLSNQETQYF.

The chain is built from TRBV18 and TRBJ1-1, with D perhaps matching TRBD1 (5 bases). This CDR3 contains 17 residues. Germline V gene sequence: CDR1 KGHSH, CDR2 LQKENI. V was pared by 6 bases and J by 6 bases, with 26 bases between. CDR3 DNA sequence: TGTGCCAGCTCCCAGGGCGCGGACCGTTCCCCCCGGGCTGAAGCTTTCTTT. Translation gives CASSQGADRSPRAEAFF. Using reference TRBV18 and TRBJ1-1 for the parts outside the CDR3, the full variable domain is NAGVMQNPRHLVRRRGQEARLRCSPMKGHSHVYWYRQLPEEGLKFMVYLQKENIIDESGMPKERFSAEFPKEGPSILRIQQVVRGDSAAYFCASSQGADRSPRAEAFFGQGTRLTVV.

This sequence joins TRBV5-1 and TRBJ1-2, with D possibly TRBD1 on 6 matching bases. V dropped 7 bases and J dropped 1 base, with 11 bases sitting between them. The CDR3 contains 13 residues. Germline CDR1 and CDR2: SGHRS and YFSETQ. CDR3 coding DNA: TGCGCCAGCCGGACAGATTTTAACTATGGCTACACCTTC. Protein product: CASRTDFNYGYTF.

The V gene is TRBV20-1, the J gene TRBJ2-5; no reliable D call. Trimming removed 3 bases at V and 3 bases at J, with 2 bases between. Germline CDR1 DFQATT, CDR2 SNEGSKA (reference sequence). The CDR3 loop spans 10 amino acids. The CDR3 spells CSARKETQYF. CDR3 DNA: TGCAGTGCTAGGAAAGAGACCCAGTACTTC.

The chain uses TRBV9 and TRBJ1-2; no reliable D call. V lost 4 bases, J lost 2 bases, and 18 bases lay in between. The CDR3 has 16 residues. The germline V gene has CDR1 SGDLS and CDR2 YYNGEE. The CDR3 DNA reads TGTGCCAGCAGCCAAACTACCGCCACAGAGAACTATGGCTACACCTTC. Translating it yields CASSQTTATENYGYTF.

The chain combines TRBV7-2 with TRBJ1-5; no definite D call. V lost 4 bases to trimming and J lost 1 base, with 11 bases between them. Germline V lookup: CDR1 SGHTA, CDR2 FQGNSA. The CDR3 extends over 15 amino acids. CDR3 protein: CASSSGVASNQPQHF. CDR3 in DNA: TGTGCCAGCAGCTCCGGGGTAGCAAGCAATCAGCCCCAGCATTTT. The variable domain in full, with the rest retrieved from reference TRBV7-2 and TRBJ1-5, is GAGVSQSPSNKVTEKGKDVELRCDPISGHTALYWYRQSLGQGLEFLIYFQGNSAPDKSGLPSDRFSAERTGGSVSTLTIQRTQQEDSAVYLCASSSGVASNQPQHFGDGTRLSIL.

This clone was detected only a few times. The gene calls are TRBV25-1 and TRBJ1-1, with 8 bases aligning to TRBD1. From germline, CDR1 is MGHDK and CDR2 SYGVNS. The CDR3 is 12 amino acids. V was clipped by 7 bases and J by 4 bases; unmatched bases: 2. This chain's CDR3 is CASKTGATEAFF. The CDR3 DNA reads TGTGCCAGCAAGACAGGGGCCACTGAAGCTTTCTTT.

The rearrangement uses TRBV7-9 and TRBJ1-2; 8 bases align to TRBD1. The germline V gene encodes CDR1 SEHNR and CDR2 FQNEAQ (reference sequence). The CDR3 consists of 13 residues. V shed 1 base, J shed 8 bases, and the junction held 3 bases outside the gene matches. CDR3 nucleotides: TGTGCCAGCAGCTTAGTAGCAGGGGGCGGCTACACCTTC. This encodes CASSLVAGGGYTF.

The gene calls are TRBV12-5 and TRBJ2-2; D is tentatively TRBD1 or TRBD2 (5 bases each). Trimming took 5 bases from V and 3 from J, leaving 13 bases between them. This CDR3 is built from 15 residues. Germline lookup yields CDR1 LGHNT and CDR2 FRNRAP. As DNA, the CDR3 is TGTGCTAGTGGTCCGCGTGGGGGATACACCGGGGAGCTGTTTTTT. It yields the protein CASGPRGGYTGELFF. Drawing the rest from reference TRBV12-5 and TRBJ2-2, the complete variable domain is DARVTQTPRHKVTEMGQEVTMRCQPILGHNTVFWYRQTMMQGLELLAYFRNRAPLDDSGMPKDRFSAEMPDATLATLKIQPSEPRDSAVYFCASGPRGGYTGELFFGEGSRLTVL.

The rearrangement uses TRBV1 and TRBJ2-3. TRBV1 has pseudogene status. The CDR3 totals 13 residues. The CDR3: CTSSRGIKDTQYF. The CDR3 DNA follows: TGCACCAGCAGCCGGGGGATAAAAGATACGCAGTATTTT.

This clone has only a few counts. The V call is TRBV7-6, the J call TRBJ2-7; a weak D match, TRBD1 (6 bases). There are 13 residues in the CDR3. Germline V gene lookup returns CDR1 SGHVS and CDR2 FNYEAQ. The V gene lost 5 bases and the J gene lost 1 base, with 9 bases spanning the gap. The CDR3 loop reads CASSGTQSYEQYF. The CDR3 DNA follows: TGTGCCAGCAGCGGGACACAGTCCTACGAGCAGTACTTC.

This chain links TRBV19 with TRBJ1-1; D is ambiguous. The CDR3 spans 12 residues. Germline CDR1 LNHDA, CDR2 SQIVND (reference sequence). Deletions cut 7 bases from V and 7 bases from J, with 13 bases between. The CDR3 loop is CASNGVWGEAFF. CDR3 in DNA: TGTGCCAGTAACGGGGTCTGGGGTGAAGCTTTCTTT.

This chain links TRBV18 with TRBJ2-3; TRBD1 matches 8 bases. The CDR3 contains 15 residues. J was trimmed by 5 bases and V by 3 bases; bases with no gene match: 7. Germline V gene sequence: CDR1 KGHSH, CDR2 LQKENI. CDR3 bases: TGTGCCAGCTCACCCAGGACAGGGAGTGGAGATACGCAGTATTTT. It translates to CASSPRTGSGDTQYF.

This clone appeared a single time. This chain links TRBV28 with TRBJ1-4; 7 bases line up with TRBD1. V lost 6 bases, J lost 11 bases, and 15 bases stayed unmatched. Germline V gene data show CDR1 as MDHEN and CDR2 as SYDVKM. This CDR3 has 15 residues. CDR3 nucleotides: TGTGCCAGCAGGCCGCCGGGAGGGGGCTGGCAGAAACTGTTTTTT. This gives the protein CASRPPGGGWQKLFF.

The chain is built from TRBV7-9 and TRBJ2-3; tentatively, D is TRBD1 (5 bases). Between the trimmed V and J ends, which lost 5 bases and 1 base, there was a span of 13 bases. The CDR3 length is 15 residues. CDR1 is SEHNR and CDR2 is FQNEAQ in the germline V gene (reference sequence). The CDR3 loop reads CASSPSGLGTDTQYF. CDR3 nucleotides: TGTGCCAGCAGCCCCTCAGGGTTGGGCACAGATACGCAGTATTTT. The whole variable domain, filled in from reference TRBV7-9 and TRBJ2-3, reads DTGVSQNPRHKITKRGQNVTFRCDPISEHNRLYWYRQTLGQGPEFLTYFQNEAQLEKSRLLSDRFSAERPKGSFSTLEIQRTEQGDSAMYLCASSPSGLGTDTQYFGPGTRLTVL.

The chain joins TRBV28 to TRBJ2-5; either TRBD1 or TRBD2 may fit D (6 bases each). Between the trimmed V and J ends, which lost 6 bases and 3 bases, there was a span of 29 bases. Per germline, CDR1 MDHEN and CDR2 SYDVKM. The CDR3 covers 19 residues. The CDR3 region is CASSRGGIGSPSPEETQYF. The CDR3 coding sequence is TGTGCCAGCAGCAGAGGGGGGATAGGAAGCCCCAGTCCGGAAGAGACCCAGTACTTC.